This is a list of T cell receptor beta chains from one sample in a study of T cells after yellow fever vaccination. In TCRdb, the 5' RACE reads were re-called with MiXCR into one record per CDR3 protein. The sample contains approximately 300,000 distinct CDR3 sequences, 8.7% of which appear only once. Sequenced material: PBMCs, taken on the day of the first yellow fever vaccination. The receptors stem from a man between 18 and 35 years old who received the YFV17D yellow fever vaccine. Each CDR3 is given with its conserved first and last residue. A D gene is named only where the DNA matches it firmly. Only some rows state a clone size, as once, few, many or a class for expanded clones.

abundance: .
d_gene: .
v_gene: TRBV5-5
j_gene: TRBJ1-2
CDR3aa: CASSLGGAVNYGYTF
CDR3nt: TGTGCCAGCAGCTTGGGGGGCGCGGTGAACTATGGCTACACCTTC

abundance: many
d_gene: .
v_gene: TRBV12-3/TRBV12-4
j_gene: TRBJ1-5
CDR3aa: CASKSGGQPQHF
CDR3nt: TGTGCCAGCAAGTCGGGCGGACAGCCCCAGCATTTT

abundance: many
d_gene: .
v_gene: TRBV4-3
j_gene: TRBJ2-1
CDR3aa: CASSQGPVQGEQFF
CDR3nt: TGCGCCAGCAGCCAGGGACCGGTTCAGGGTGAGCAGTTCTTC

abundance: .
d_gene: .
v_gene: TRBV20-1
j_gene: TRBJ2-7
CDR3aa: CSAREGSYEQYF
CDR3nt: TGCAGTGCTAGAGAGGGAAGCTACGAGCAGTACTTC

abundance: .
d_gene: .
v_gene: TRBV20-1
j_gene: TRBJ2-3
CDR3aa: CSAREMTSSDTQYF
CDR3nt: TGCAGTGCTAGAGAGATGACTAGTTCCGATACGCAGTATTTT

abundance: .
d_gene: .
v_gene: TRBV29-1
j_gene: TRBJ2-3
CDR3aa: CSVELGPDTQYF
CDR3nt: TGCAGCGTTGAGTTGGGCCCAGATACGCAGTATTTT

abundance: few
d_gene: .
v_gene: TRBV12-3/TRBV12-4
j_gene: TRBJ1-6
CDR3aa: CASSLIQYPLHF
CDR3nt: TGTGCCAGCAGTTTAATCCAGTATCCCCTCCACTTT

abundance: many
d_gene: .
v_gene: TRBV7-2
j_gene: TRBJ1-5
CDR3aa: CASSPRGYSNQPQHF
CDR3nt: TGTGCCAGCAGCCCAAGGGGTTATAGCAATCAGCCCCAGCATTTT

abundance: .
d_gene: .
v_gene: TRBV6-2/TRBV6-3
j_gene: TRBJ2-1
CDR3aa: CASSSLASYSYNEQFF
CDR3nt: TGTGCCAGCAGTTCGCTTGCGAGCTATTCCTACAATGAGCAGTTCTTC

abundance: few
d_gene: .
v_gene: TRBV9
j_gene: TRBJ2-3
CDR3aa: CASSVGGNDRTDTQYF
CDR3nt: TGTGCCAGCAGCGTAGGGGGCAACGACCGCACAGATACGCAGTATTTT

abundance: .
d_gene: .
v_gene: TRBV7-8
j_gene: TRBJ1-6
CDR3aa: CASSPRTGTYNSPLHF
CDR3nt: TGTGCCAGCAGCCCCCGGACGGGTACCTATAATTCACCCCTCCACTTT

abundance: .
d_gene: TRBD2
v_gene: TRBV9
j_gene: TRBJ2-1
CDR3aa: CASSGGAANEQFF
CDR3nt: TGTGCCAGTAGCGGGGGGGCCGCCAATGAGCAGTTCTTC

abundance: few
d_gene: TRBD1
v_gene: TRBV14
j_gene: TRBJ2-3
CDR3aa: CASSHRGRGRDTQYF
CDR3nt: TGTGCCAGCAGCCATCGCGGCAGGGGGCGAGATACGCAGTATTTT

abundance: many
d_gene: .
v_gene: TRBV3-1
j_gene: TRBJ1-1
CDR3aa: CASSQDLTQEAFF
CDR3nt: TGTGCCAGCAGCCAAGATCTCACGCAAGAAGCTTTCTTT

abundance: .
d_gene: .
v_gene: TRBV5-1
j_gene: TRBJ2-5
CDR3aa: CASSKTESQETQYF
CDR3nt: TGCGCCAGCAGCAAGACAGAGAGCCAAGAGACCCAGTACTTC

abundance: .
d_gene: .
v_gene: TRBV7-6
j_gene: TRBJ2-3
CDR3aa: CASSLAQGVGDTQYF
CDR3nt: TGTGCCAGCAGCTTAGCGCAAGGGGTTGGAGATACGCAGTATTTT

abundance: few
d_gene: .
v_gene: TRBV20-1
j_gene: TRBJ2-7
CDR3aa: CSARGSLYEQYF
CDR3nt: TGCAGTGCTAGAGGGTCCCTATACGAGCAGTACTTC

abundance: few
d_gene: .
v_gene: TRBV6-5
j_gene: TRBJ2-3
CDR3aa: CASSYQDTQYF
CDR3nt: TGTGCCAGCAGTTATCAAGATACGCAGTATTTT

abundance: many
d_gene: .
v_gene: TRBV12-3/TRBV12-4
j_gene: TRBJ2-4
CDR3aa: CASKVDHGIQYF
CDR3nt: TGTGCCAGCAAGGTCGATCACGGCATTCAGTACTTC

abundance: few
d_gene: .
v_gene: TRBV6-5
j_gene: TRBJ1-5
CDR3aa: CASSYSGTGNQPQHF
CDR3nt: TGTGCCAGCAGTTACTCAGGGACGGGCAATCAGCCCCAGCATTTT

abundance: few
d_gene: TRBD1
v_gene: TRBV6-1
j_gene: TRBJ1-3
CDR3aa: CASSRTTGSSSGNTIYF
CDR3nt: TGTGCCAGCAGTAGAACGACAGGGTCGAGCTCTGGAAACACCATATATTTT

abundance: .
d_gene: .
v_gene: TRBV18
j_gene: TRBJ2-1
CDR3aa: CASSPQDRGRQVPQFF
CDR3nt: TGTGCCAGCTCACCACAGGACCGGGGGCGTCAGGTCCCGCAGTTCTTC

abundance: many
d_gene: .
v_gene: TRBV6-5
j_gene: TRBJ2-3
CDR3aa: CASSYWAGPTDTQYF
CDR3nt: TGTGCCAGCAGTTATTGGGCGGGGCCAACAGATACGCAGTATTTT

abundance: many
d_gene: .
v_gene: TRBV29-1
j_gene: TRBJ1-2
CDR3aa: CSVRPSSYGYTF
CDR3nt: TGCAGCGTTCGTCCCAGCAGCTATGGCTACACCTTC

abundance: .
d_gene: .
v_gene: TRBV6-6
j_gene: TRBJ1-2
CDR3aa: CATRAGVDGYTF
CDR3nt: TGTGCCACTCGGGCAGGGGTGGATGGCTACACCTTC

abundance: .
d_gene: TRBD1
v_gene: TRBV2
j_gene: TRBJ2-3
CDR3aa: CASPRQGQDTQYF
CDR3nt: TGTGCCAGCCCAAGACAGGGTCAAGATACGCAGTATTTT

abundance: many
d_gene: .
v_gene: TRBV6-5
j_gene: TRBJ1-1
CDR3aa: CASSTASEAFF
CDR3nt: TGTGCCAGCAGCACCGCCTCCGAAGCTTTCTTT

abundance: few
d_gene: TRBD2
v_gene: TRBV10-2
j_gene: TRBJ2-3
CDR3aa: CASSDPGGAPDTQYF
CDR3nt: TGCGCCAGCAGTGATCCGGGGGGGGCTCCAGATACGCAGTATTTT

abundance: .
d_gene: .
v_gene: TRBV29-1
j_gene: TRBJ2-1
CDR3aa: CSGQYNEQFF
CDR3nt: TGCAGCGGACAATACAATGAGCAGTTCTTC

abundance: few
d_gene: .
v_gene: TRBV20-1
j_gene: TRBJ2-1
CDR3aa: CSASRAGAGEQFF
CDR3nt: TGCAGTGCTAGCCGGGCAGGAGCAGGTGAGCAGTTCTTC

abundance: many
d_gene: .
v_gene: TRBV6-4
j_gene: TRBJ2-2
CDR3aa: CASSAEMVYNTGELFF
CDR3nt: TGTGCCAGCAGTGCCGAGATGGTGTATAACACCGGGGAGCTGTTTTTT

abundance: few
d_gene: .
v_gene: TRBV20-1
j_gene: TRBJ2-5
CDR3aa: CSAGLRGGETQYF
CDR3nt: TGCAGTGCTGGCCTACGAGGGGGAGAGACCCAGTACTTC

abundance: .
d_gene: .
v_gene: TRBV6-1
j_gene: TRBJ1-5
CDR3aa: CASSQREYEPQHF
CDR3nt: TGTGCCAGCAGCCAACGGGAGTATGAGCCCCAGCATTTT

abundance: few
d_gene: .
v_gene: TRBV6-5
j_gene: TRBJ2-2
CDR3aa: CASSLKVGELFF
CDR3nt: TGTGCCAGCAGTCTCAAGGTCGGGGAGCTGTTTTTT

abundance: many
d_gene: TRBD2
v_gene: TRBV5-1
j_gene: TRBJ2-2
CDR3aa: CASSMAGGVYTGELFF
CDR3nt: TGCGCCAGCAGCATGGCGGGGGGCGTCTATACCGGGGAGCTGTTTTTT

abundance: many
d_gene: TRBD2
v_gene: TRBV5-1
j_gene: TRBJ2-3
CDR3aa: CASSLTSGGTDTQYF
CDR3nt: TGTGCCAGCAGTTTGACTAGCGGGGGCACAGATACGCAGTATTTT

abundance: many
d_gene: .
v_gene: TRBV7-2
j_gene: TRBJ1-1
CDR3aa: CASSSREGTEAFF
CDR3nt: TGTGCCAGCAGCTCACGCGAGGGGACTGAAGCTTTCTTT

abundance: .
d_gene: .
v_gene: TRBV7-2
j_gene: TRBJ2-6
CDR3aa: CASSLALGTGRGSGANVLTF
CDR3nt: TGTGCCAGCAGCTTAGCGTTGGGGACGGGACGCGGCTCTGGGGCCAACGTCCTGACTTTC

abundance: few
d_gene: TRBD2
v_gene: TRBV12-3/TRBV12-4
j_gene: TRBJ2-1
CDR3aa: CASIPGLAGGEQFF
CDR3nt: TGTGCCAGCATCCCGGGACTAGCGGGGGGGGAGCAGTTCTTC

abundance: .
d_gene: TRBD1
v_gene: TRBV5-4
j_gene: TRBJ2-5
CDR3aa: CASSTPDRAEETQYF
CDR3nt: TGTGCCAGCAGCACCCCGGACAGGGCGGAGGAGACCCAGTACTTC

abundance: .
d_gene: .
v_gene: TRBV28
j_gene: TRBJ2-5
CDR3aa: CAREETQYF
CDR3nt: TGTGCCAGGGAAGAGACCCAGTACTTC

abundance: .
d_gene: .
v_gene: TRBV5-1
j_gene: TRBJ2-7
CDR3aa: CASSFGPADEQYF
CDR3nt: TGCGCCAGCAGCTTTGGACCAGCCGACGAGCAGTACTTC